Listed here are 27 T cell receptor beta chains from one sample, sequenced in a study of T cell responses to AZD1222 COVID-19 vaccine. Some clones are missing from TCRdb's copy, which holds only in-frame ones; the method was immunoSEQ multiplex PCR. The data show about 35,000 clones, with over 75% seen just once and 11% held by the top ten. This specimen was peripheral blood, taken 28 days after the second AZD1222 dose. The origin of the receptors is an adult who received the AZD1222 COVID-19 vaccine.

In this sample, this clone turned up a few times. The CDR3 DNA sequence: TGTGCCAGCAGTTTAGGGGGGGCTCACTATGGCTACACCTTC. As protein: CASSLGGAHYGYTF. This chain links TRBV27 with TRBJ1-2, with D maybe TRBD1 (6 bases). Germline values: CDR1 MNHEY, CDR2 SMNVEV (reference sequence). Trimming shortened V by 2 bases and J by 3 bases, and 10 bases separated the two germline ends. The CDR3 totals 14 residues.

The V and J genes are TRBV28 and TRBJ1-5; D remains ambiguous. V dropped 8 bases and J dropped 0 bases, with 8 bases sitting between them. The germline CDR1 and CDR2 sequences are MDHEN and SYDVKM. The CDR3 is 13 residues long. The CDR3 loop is CASFEGSNQPQHF. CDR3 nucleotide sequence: TGTGCCAGCTTTGAGGGTAGCAATCAGCCCCAGCATTTT.

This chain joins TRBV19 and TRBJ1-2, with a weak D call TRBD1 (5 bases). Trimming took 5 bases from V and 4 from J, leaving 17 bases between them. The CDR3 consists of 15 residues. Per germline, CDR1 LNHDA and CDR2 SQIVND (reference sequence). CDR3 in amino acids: CASSLSSGTAYGYTF. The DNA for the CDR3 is TGTGCCAGTAGTCTCTCCTCCGGGACCGCCTATGGCTACACCTTC.

CDR3 coding DNA: TGTGCCAGCAGTTTCCCAGGGGGTCAGCCCCAGCATTTT. Its translation: CASSFPGGQPQHF. The J gene is TRBJ1-5, the V gene TRBV28, with TRBD1 matching over 7 bases. The CDR3 sequence is 13 residues long. Trimming took 3 bases from V and 6 from J; bases not matched to a gene: 2. CDR1 and CDR2 from the germline V gene are MDHEN and SYDVKM. The variable domain in full, with the rest retrieved from reference TRBV28 and TRBJ1-5, is DVKVTQSSRYLVKRTGEKVFLECVQDMDHENMFWYRQDPGLGLRLIYFSYDVKMKEKGDIPEGYSVSREKKERFSLILESASTNQTSMYLCASSFPGGQPQHFGDGTRLSIL.

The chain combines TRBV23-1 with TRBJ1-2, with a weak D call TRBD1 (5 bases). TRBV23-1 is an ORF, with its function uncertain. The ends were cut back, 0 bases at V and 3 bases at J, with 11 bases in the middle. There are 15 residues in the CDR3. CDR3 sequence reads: CASSQSGVGDYGYTF. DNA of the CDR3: TGCGCCAGCAGTCAATCTGGGGTGGGGGACTATGGCTACACCTTC.

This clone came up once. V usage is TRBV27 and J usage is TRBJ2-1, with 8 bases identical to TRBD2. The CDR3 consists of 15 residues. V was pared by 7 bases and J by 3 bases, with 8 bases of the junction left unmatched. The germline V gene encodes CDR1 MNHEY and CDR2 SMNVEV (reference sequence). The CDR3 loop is CASIWAGGLYNEQFF. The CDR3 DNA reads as TGTGCCAGCATCTGGGCGGGGGGACTCTACAATGAGCAGTTCTTC.

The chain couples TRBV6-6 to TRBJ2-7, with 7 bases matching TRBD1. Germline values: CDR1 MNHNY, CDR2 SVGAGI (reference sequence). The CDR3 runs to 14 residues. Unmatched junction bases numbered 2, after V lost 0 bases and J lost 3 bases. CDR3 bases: TGTGCCAGCAGTTACTCGGGACAGCTCTACGAGCAGTACTTC. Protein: CASSYSGQLYEQYF.

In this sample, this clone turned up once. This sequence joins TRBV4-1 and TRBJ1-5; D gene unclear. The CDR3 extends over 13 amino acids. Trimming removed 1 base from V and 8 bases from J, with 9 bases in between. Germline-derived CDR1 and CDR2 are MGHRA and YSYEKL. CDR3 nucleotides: TGCGCCAGCAGCCAAGTTTTTTGGGAGCCCCAGCATTTT. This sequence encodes CASSQVFWEPQHF.

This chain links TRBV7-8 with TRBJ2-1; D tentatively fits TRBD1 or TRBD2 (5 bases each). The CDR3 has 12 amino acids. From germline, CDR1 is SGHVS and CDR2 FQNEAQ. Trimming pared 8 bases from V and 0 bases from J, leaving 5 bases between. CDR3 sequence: CASGGSYNEQFF. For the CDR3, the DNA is TGTGCCAGCGGGGGCTCCTACAATGAGCAGTTCTTC. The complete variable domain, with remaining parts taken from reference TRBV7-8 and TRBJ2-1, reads GAGVSQSPRYKVAKRGQDVALRCDPISGHVSLFWYQQALGQGPEFLTYFQNEAQLDKSGLPSDRFFAERPEGSVSTLKIQRTQQEDSAVYLCASGGSYNEQFFGPGTRLTVL.

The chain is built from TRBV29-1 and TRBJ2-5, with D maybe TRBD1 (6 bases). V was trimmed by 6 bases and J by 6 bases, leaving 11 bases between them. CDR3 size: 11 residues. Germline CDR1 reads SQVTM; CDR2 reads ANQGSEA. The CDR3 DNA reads TGCAGCGTAAACAGGGCTCAGACCCAGTACTTC. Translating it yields CSVNRAQTQYF.

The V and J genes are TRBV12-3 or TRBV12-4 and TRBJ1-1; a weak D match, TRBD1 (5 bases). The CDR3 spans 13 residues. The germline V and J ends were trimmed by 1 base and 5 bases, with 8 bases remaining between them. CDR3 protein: CASSLGGKTEAFF. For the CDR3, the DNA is TGTGCCAGCAGTTTAGGGGGCAAAACTGAAGCTTTCTTT.

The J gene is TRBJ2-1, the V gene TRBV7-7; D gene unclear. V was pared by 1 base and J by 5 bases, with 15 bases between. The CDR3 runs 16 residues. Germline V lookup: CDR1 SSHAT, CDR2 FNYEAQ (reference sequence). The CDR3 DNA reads TGTGCCAGCAGCTTAGGTTTCAGGACCGGAGACAATGAGCAGTTCTTC. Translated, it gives CASSLGFRTGDNEQFF.

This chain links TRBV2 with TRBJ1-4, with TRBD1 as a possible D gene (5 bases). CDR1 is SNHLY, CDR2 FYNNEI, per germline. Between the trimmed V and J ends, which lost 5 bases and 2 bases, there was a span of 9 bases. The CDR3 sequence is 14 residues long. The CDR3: CASSQGPTNEKLFF. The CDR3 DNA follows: TGTGCCAGCAGTCAGGGACCTACTAATGAAAAACTGTTTTTT.

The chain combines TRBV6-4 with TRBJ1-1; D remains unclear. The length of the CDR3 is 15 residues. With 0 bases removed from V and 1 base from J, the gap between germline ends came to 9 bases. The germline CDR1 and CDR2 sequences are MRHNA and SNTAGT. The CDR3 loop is CASSDSRGKNTEAFF. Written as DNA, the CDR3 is TGTGCCAGCAGTGACTCGAGAGGGAAGAACACTGAAGCTTTCTTT.

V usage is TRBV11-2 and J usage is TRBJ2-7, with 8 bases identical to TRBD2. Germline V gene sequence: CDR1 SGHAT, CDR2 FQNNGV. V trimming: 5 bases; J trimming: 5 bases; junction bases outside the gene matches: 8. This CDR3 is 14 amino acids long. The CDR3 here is CASSPLAGSHEQYF. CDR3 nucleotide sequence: TGTGCCAGCAGCCCCCTAGCGGGTTCCCACGAGCAGTACTTC.

The CDR3 DNA reads TGTGCCAGCAGATTGAACAGGGGGACTGAAGCTTTCTTT. It yields the protein CASRLNRGTEAFF. The rearrangement links TRBV5-4 to TRBJ1-1; TRBD1 aligns across 8 bases. J was trimmed by 5 bases and V by 5 bases; bases with no gene match: 5. This CDR3 contains 13 residues. Germline V gene sequence: CDR1 SGHNT, CDR2 YYREEE (reference sequence).

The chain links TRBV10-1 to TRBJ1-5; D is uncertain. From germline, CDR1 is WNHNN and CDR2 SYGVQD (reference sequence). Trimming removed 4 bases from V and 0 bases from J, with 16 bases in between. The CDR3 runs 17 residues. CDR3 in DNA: TGCGCCAGCAGTGCCCTCGAGGCCGGGGATAGCAATCAGCCCCAGCATTTT. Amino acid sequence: CASSALEAGDSNQPQHF.

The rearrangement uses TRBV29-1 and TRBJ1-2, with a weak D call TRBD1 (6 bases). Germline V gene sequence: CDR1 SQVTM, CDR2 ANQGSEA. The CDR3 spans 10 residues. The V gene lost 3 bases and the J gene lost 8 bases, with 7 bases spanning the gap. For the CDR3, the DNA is TGCAGCGTTGAGGGGGGCGGCTACACCTTC. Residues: CSVEGGGYTF.

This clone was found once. The CDR3 nucleotides read TGTGCCAGCAGAGTGGGGGGCAGGGACACTGAAGCTTTCTTT. Amino acid sequence: CASRVGGRDTEAFF. The chain joins TRBV2 to TRBJ1-1, with D perhaps matching TRBD1 (6 bases). V gave up 6 bases and J gave up 3 bases, with 14 bases separating them. Germline values: CDR1 SNHLY, CDR2 FYNNEI. The CDR3 contains 14 residues.

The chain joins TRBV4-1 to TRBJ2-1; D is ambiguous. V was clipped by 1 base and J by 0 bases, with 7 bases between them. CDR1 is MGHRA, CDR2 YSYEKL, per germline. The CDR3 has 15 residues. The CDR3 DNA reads TGCGCCAGCAGCCAAGCACTCCCCTCCTACAATGAGCAGTTCTTC. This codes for CASSQALPSYNEQFF.

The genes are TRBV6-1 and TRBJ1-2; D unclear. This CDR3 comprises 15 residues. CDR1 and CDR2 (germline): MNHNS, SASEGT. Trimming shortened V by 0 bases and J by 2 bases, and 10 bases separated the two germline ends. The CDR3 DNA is TGTGCCAGCAGTGAAGCAGCACCGATCAACTATGGCTACACCTTC. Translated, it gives CASSEAAPINYGYTF.

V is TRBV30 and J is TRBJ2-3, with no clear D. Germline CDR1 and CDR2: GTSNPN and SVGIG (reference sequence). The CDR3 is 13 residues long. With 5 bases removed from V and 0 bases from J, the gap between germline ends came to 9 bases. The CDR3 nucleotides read TGTGCCTGGGCCTCGGTAAGCACAGATACGCAGTATTTT. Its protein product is CAWASVSTDTQYF.

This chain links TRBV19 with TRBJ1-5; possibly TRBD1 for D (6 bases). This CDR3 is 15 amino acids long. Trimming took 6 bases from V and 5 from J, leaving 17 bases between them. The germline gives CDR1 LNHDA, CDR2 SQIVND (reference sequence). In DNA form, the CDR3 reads TGTGCCAGTAGCCCAACGGGACACGGATATCAGCCCCAGCATTTT. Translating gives CASSPTGHGYQPQHF.

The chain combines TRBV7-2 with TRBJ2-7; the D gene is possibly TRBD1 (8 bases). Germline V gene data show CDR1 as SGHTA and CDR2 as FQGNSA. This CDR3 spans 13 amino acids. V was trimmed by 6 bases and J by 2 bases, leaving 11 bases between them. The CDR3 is CASRQGGAYEQYF. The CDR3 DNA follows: TGTGCCAGCAGACAGGGGGGGGCCTACGAGCAGTACTTC.

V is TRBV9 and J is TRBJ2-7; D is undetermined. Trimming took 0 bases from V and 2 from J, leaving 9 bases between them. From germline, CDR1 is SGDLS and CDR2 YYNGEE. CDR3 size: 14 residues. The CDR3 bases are TGTGCCAGCAGCGTAGGGCCAGAAGCCTACGAGCAGTACTTC. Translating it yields CASSVGPEAYEQYF.

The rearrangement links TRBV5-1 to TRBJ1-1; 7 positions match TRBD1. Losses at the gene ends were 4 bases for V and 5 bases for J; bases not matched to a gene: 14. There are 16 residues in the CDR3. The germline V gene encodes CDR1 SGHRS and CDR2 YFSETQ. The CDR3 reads CASSLTGQRGGTEAFF. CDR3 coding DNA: TGCGCCAGCAGCCTAACGGGACAGAGAGGGGGAACTGAAGCTTTCTTT.

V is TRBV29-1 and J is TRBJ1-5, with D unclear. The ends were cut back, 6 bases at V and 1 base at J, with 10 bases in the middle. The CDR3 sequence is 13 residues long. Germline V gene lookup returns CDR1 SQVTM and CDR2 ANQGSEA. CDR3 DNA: TGCAGCGTAATCGGAGGGAGCAATCAGCCCCAGCATTTT. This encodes CSVIGGSNQPQHF.